Listed below are T cell receptor beta chains from one sample, sequenced in a study of regulatory T cells in long-lasting Graves disease. TCRdb recomputed calls from the multiplex PCR reads with MiXCR, one row per CDR3 protein. The sample consists of some 330,000 distinct CDR3 sequences, 10% to 15% of them appearing once. The sample also formed part of further work on T cells in Graves' hyperthyroidism and ophthalmopathy.

Sequencing used peripheral blood mononuclear cells (PBMCs), obtained at new diagnosis, from a patient treated with antithyroid drugs. The receptors here all came from a young woman with Graves disease. Each CDR3 is given with its conserved first and last residue. The D gene is left open where the match is weak. Clone size, where shown, is once, few, many, or a class for clones that have expanded.

TRBD1	TRBV6-2/TRBV6-3	few	TRBJ2-1	TGTGCCAGCAGTTACTCGATTGGAACAGGGGCCTCCTACAATGAGCAGTTCTTC	CASSYSIGTGASYNEQFF
.	TRBV7-2	many	TRBJ1-4	TGTGCCAGCAGCTTAAGGCCAAGGACTATGAATGAAAAACTGTTTTTT	CASSLRPRTMNEKLFF
.	TRBV7-6	many	TRBJ1-6	TGTGCCAGCAGCTTAGGGGGCGATGGCCTACTCCACTTT	CASSLGGDGLLHF
.	TRBV7-9	.	TRBJ2-7	TGTGCCAGCAGCTTCTACAGGGAGTACGAGCAGTACTTC	CASSFYREYEQYF
TRBD2	TRBV24-1	many	TRBJ2-3	TGTGCCACCAGTGACCCCAGCGGGACCAGCACAGATACGCAGTATTTT	CATSDPSGTSTDTQYF
.	TRBV15	.	TRBJ2-5	TGTGCCACCAGCAGCCTGACTCTAGGACGGGGAGAGACCCAGTACTTC	CATSSLTLGRGETQYF
TRBD1	TRBV20-1	many	TRBJ1-2	TGCAGTGCTACGGGGACAGGGAACTATGGCTACACCTTC	CSATGTGNYGYTF
.	TRBV3-1	many	TRBJ1-1	TGTGCCAGCAGCCAAGATGTCATGGGGATGAGAAACACTGAAGCTTTCTTT	CASSQDVMGMRNTEAFF
.	TRBV6-2/TRBV6-3	many	TRBJ1-4	TGTGCCAGCAGTTATAGATCTGGTGCAACTAATGAAAAACTGTTTTTT	CASSYRSGATNEKLFF
TRBD2	TRBV4-3	.	TRBJ2-3	TGCGCCAGCAGCCAAGACATAGCGGGAATAACAGATACGCAGTATTTT	CASSQDIAGITDTQYF
.	TRBV12-3/TRBV12-4	few	TRBJ2-3	TGTGCCAGCAGTTTGGGGGTGACATCTACAGATACGCAGTATTTT	CASSLGVTSTDTQYF